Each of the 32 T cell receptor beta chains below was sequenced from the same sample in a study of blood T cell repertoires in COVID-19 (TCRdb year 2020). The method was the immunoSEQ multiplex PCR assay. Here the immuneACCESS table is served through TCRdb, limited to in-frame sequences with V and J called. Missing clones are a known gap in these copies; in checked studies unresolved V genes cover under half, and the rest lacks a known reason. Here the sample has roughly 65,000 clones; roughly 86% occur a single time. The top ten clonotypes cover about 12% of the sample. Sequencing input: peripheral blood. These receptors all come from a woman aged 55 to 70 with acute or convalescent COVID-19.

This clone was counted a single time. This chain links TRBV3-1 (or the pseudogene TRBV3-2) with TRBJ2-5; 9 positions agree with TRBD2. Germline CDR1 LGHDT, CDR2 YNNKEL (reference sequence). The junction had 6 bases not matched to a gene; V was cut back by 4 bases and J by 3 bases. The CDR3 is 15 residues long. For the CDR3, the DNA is TGTGCCAGCAGCCCCCAGCTAGCGGGGAAAGAGACCCAGTACTTC. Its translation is CASSPQLAGKETQYF.

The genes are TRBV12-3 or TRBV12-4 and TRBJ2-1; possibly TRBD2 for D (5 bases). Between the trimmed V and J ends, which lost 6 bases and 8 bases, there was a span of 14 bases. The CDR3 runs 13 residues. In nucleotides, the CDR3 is TGTGCCAGCAGCCATGGGCCAGCGGATGAGCAGTTCTTC. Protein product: CASSHGPADEQFF.

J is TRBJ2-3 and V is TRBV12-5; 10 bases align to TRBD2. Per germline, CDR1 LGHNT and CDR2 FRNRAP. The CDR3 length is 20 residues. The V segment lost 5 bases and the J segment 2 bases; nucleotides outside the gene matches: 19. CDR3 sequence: CASGPRPTRGLAVHTDTQYF. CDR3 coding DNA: TGTGCTAGTGGTCCACGACCCACCCGAGGACTAGCGGTCCACACAGATACGCAGTATTTT. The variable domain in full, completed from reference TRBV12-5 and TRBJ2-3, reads DARVTQTPRHKVTEMGQEVTMRCQPILGHNTVFWYRQTMMQGLELLAYFRNRAPLDDSGMPKDRFSAEMPDATLATLKIQPSEPRDSAVYFCASGPRPTRGLAVHTDTQYFGPGTRLTVL.

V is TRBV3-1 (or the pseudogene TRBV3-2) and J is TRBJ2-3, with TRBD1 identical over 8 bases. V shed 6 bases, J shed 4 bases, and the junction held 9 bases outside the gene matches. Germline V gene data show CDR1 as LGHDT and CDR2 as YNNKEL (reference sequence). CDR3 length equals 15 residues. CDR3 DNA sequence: TGTGCCAGCAGTCAAAGGACAGGGTCGGCAGATACGCAGTATTTT. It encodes CASSQRTGSADTQYF.

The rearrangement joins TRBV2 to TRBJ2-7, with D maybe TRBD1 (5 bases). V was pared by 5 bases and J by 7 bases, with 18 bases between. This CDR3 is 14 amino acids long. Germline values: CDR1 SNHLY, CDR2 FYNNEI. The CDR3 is CASSQNSGFREQYF. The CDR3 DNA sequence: TGTGCCAGCAGTCAGAACTCAGGGTTTCGGGAGCAGTACTTC.

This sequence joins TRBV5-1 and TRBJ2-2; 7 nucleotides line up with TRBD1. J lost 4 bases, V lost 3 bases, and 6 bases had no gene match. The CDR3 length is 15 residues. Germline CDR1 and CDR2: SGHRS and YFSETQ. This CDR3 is CASSSDRVSTGELFF. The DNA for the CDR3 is TGCGCCAGCAGCTCCGACAGGGTCAGCACCGGGGAGCTGTTTTTT.

The CDR3 sequence is CASSLPSGGGRDTQYF. CDR3 nucleotide sequence: TGTGCCAGCAGCTTGCCTAGCGGGGGGGGTAGAGATACGCAGTATTTT. The chain has TRBV5-4 and TRBJ2-3, with 12 bases that match TRBD2. This CDR3 is 16 amino acids long. Germline CDR1 and CDR2: SGHNT and YYREEE (reference sequence). V shed 1 base, J shed 5 bases, and the junction held 5 bases outside the gene matches.

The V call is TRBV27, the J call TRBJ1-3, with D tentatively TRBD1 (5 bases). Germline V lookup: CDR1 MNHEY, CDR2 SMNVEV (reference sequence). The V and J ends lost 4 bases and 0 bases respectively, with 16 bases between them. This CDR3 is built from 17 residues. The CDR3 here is CASSSKSGQISGNTIYF. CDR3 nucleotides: TGTGCCAGCAGTTCCAAATCCGGACAAATCTCTGGAAACACCATATATTTT.

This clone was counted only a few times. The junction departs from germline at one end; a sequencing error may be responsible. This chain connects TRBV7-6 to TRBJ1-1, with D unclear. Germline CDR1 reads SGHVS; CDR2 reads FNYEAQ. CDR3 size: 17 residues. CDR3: CASSLAHSRNTEATLFF. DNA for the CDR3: TGTGCCAGCAGCTTAGCCCACTCCAGGAACACTGAAGCTACCCTTTTTTTT.

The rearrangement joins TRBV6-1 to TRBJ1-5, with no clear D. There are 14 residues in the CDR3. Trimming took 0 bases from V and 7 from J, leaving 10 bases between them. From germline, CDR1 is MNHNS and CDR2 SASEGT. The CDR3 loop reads CASSEARAPQPQHF. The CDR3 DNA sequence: TGTGCCAGCAGTGAAGCGCGGGCCCCCCAGCCCCAGCATTTT.

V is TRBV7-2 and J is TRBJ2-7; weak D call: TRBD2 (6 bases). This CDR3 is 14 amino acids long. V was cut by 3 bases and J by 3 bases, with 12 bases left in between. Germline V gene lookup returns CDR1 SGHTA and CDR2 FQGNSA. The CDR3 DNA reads TGTGCCAGCAGCTTCTTGGGGCGGGGCTACGAGCAGTACTTC. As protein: CASSFLGRGYEQYF.

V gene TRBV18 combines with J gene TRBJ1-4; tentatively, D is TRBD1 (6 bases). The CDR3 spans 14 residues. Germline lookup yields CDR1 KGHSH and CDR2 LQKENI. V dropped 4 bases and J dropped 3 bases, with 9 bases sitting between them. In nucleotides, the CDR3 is TGTGCCAGCTCACAGGGACACTCTAATGAAAAACTGTTTTTT. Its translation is CASSQGHSNEKLFF.

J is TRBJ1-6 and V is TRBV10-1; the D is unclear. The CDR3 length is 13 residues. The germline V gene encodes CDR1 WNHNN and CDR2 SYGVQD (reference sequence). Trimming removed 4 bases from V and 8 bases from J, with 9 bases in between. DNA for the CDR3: TGCGCCAGCAGTGCTACCAACGATTCACCCCTCCACTTT. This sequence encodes CASSATNDSPLHF.

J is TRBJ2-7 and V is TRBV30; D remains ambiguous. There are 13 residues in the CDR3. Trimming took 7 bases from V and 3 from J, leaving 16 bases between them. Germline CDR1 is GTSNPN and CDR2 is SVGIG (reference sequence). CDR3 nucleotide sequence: TGTGCCTATCGACAAGGCCCGCACTACGAGCAGTACTTC. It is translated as CAYRQGPHYEQYF.

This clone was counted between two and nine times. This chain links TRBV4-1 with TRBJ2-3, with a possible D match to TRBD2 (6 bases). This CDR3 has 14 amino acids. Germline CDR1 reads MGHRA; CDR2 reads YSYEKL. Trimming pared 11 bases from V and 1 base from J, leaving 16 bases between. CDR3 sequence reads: CASGSPPGTDTQYF. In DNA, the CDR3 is TGCGCCTCCGGGAGCCCGCCGGGCACAGATACGCAGTATTTT.

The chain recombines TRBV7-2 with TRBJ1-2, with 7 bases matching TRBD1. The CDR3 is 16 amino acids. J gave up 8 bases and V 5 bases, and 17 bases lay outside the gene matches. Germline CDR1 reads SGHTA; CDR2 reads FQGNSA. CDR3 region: CASSPGDSTTYLGYTF. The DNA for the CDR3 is TGTGCCAGCAGCCCCGGGGACAGCACAACCTACTTGGGCTACACCTTC.

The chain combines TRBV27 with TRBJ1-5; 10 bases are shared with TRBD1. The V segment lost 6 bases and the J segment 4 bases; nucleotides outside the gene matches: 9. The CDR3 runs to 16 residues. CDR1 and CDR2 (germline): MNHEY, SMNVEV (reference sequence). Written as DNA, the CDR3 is TGTGCCAGCAGACTTAACGACAGGGGGCCGAATCAGCCCCAGCATTTT. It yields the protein CASRLNDRGPNQPQHF.

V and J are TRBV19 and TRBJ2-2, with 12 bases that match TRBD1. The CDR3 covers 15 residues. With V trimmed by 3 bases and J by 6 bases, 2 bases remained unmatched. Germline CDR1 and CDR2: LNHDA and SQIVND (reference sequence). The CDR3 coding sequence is TGTGCCAGTAGTATGGGACAGGGGGCGGCCGGGGAGCTGTTTTTT. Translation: CASSMGQGAAGELFF.

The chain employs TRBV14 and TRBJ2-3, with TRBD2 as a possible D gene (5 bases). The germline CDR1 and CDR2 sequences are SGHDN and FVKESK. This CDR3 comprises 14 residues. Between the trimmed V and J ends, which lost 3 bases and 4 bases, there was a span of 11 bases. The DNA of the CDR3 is TGTGCCAGCAGCCAGAGGGCTAGAGCAGATACGCAGTATTTT. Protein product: CASSQRARADTQYF.

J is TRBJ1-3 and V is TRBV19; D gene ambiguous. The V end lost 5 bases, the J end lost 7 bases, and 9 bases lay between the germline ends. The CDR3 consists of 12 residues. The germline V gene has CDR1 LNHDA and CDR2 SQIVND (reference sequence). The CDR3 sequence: CASSHPRNTIYF. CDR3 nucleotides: TGTGCCAGTAGTCACCCCCGGAACACCATATATTTT.

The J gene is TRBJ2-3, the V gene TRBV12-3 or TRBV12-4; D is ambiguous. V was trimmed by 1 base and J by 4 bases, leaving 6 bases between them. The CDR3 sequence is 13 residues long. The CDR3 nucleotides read TGTGCCAGCAGTTTAGATCAGGCAGATACGCAGTATTTT. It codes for CASSLDQADTQYF.

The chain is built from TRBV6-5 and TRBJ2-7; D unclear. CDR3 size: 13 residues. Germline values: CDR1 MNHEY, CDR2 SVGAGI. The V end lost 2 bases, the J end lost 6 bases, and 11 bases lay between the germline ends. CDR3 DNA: TGTGCCAGCAGTTACATTGGTGGCGGCGAGCAGTACTTC. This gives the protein CASSYIGGGEQYF.

CDR3 sequence reads: CASSPSPGYQSGNTIYF. DNA of the CDR3: TGTGCCAGCAGCCCGTCACCGGGGTATCAATCGGGAAACACCATATATTTT. The chain carries TRBV3-1 (or the pseudogene TRBV3-2) and TRBJ1-3; D ambiguous. V was clipped by 4 bases and J by 4 bases, with 20 bases between them. Germline CDR1 reads LGHDT; CDR2 reads YNNKEL (reference sequence). CDR3 length: 17 residues.

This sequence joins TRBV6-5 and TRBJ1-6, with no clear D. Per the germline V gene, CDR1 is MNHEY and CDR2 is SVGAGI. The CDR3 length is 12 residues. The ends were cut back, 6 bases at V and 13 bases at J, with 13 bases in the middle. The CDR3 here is CASRFSGGPLHF. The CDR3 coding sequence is TGTGCCAGCAGGTTCTCCGGCGGGCCCCTCCACTTT.

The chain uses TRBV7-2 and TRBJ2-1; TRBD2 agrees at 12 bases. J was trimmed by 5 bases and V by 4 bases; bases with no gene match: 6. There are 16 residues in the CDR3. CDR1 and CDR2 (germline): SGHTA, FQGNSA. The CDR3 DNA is TGTGCCAGCAGCTCGCGACTAGCGGGGGCCAACAATGAGCAGTTCTTC. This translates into CASSSRLAGANNEQFF.

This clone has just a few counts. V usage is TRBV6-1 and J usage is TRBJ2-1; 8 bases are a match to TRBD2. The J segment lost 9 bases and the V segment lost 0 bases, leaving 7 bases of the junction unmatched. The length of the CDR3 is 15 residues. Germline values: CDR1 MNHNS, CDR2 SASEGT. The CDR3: CASSEALGGASEQFF. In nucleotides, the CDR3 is TGTGCCAGCAGTGAAGCGCTCGGGGGGGCCAGTGAGCAGTTCTTC.

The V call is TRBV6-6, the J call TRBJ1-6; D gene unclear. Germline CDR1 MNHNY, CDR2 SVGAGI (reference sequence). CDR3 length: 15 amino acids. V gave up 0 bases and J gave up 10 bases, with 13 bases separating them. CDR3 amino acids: CASSYSPGLKSPLHF. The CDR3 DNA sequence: TGTGCCAGCAGTTACTCTCCGGGTTTGAAATCACCCCTCCACTTT.

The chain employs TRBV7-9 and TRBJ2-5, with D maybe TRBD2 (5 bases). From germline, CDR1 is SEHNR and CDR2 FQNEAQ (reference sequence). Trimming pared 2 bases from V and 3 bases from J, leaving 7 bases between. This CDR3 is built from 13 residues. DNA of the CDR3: TGTGCCAGCAGCTTATCCGGGGAAGAGACCCAGTACTTC. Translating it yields CASSLSGEETQYF.

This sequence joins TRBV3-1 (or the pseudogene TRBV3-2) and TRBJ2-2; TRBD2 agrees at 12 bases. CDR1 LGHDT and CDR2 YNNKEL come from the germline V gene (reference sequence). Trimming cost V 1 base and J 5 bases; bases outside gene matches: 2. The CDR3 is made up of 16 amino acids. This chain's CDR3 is CASSQAGTSGTGELFF. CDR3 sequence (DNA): TGTGCCAGCAGCCAAGCCGGGACTAGCGGGACCGGGGAGCTGTTTTTT.

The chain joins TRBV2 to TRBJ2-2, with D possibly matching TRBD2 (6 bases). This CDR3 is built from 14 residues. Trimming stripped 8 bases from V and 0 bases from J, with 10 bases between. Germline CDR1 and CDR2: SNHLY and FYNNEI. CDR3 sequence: CASAGLTNTGELFF. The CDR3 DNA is TGTGCCAGCGCGGGACTCACGAACACCGGGGAGCTGTTTTTT.

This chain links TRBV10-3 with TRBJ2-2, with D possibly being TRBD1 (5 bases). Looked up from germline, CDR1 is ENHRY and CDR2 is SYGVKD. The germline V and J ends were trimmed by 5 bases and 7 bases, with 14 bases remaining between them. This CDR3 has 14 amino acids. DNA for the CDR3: TGTGCCATCAGTATACAGGTTATTGGCGGGGAGCTGTTTTTT. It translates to CAISIQVIGGELFF.

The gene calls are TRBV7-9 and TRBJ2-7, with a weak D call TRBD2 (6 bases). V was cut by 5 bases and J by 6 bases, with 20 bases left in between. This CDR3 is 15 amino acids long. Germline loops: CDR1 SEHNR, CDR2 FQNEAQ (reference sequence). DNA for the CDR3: TGTGCCAGCAGCCCCACTGGGGGGTGGGGTGGCGAGCAGTACTTC. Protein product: CASSPTGGWGGEQYF.